The T cell receptor beta chain under discussion was sequenced for a study of blood T cells in healthy people across ages. Samples had at least 6.5 million PBMCs isolated from them. Study-level results: Donors of long life had a larger count of naive CD4+ cells and greater diversity than aged donors.

Comment on this clonotype: Its antigen is not known.

Primed by a sample-barcoded 5' primer and a J-beta primer mix, a second PCR proceeded for about 6 to 12 cycles. Each sample provided no less than 2.5 million CDR3-containing paired-end reads. MiXCR, run by TCRdb on the 5' RACE reads, gives a single entry per CDR3 protein. This table holds hundreds of thousands of distinct CDR3 sequences, around 31% found once. J lost 0 bases, V lost 5 bases, and 7 bases had no gene match. CDR1 and CDR2 (germline): DFQATT, SNEGSKA (reference sequence). The CDR3 spans 17 residues. The chain uses TRBV20-1 and TRBJ2-3; 14 nucleotides match TRBD2. This TCR was recovered from a woman aged 80 or over in good health. Sequencing was carried out using blood. CDR3 nucleotide sequence: TGCAGTGCTTCGGGACTAGCGGGGGCGGCTAGCACAGATACGCAGTATTTT. This sequence encodes CSASGLAGAASTDTQYF.